This T cell receptor beta chain emerged from a study of cytomegalovirus exposure and HLA in healthy donors. General observations from the study: The authors enumerated around 150 TCR beta chains as linked to cytomegalovirus.

This clone was seen once. The antigen is not known. Both 60 Vbeta primers and 13 Jbeta primers went into the PCR. Clones were sequenced by immunoSEQ multiplex PCR, and TCRdb holds only the in-frame ones, with some missing. The data show 150,000 to 200,000 clones, 65% to 85% seen once. This sequence originates from a girl aged 5-17 years in good health and CMV-seropositive. The sequenced material came from PBMCs.

In DNA form, the CDR3 reads TGTGCCAGTAGACAGGCGGCCGGGGAGACCCAGTACTTC. This codes for CASRQAAGETQYF. The chain has TRBV19 and TRBJ2-5; D perhaps matches TRBD1 (5 bases). V was trimmed by 6 bases and J by 5 bases, leaving 13 bases between them. CDR1 and CDR2 from the germline V gene are LNHDA and SQIVND (reference sequence). The CDR3 runs 13 residues.